These 24 T cell receptor beta chains originate from one sample sequenced in a study of T cell repertoires in ileal Crohn's disease (dated 2019 in TCRdb). Libraries were constructed by the immunoSEQ multiplex PCR assay. Entries here come from immuneACCESS through TCRdb and include only in-frame sequences with V and J called. Some clones fail to appear in such tables; in the studies checked, an unresolved V gene covers under half of the shortfall, and the cause of the remainder is unknown. The sample records tens of thousands of clones, roughly 77% of which are singletons. Roughly 5.4% of the sample lies in the top ten. Sequences were obtained from ileal tissue. Receptor source: an adult with Crohn's disease.

This clone was counted a single time. The gene calls are TRBV27 and TRBJ1-4; D is undetermined. Between the trimmed V and J ends, which lost 3 bases and 0 bases, there was a span of 8 bases. The CDR3 consists of 15 residues. CDR1 and CDR2 from the germline V gene are MNHEY and SMNVEV (reference sequence). As DNA, the CDR3 is TGTGCCAGCAGTTTGGGAGTTGCAACTAATGAAAAACTGTTTTTT. Encoded protein: CASSLGVATNEKLFF.

The chain carries TRBV5-4 and TRBJ1-1; D may be TRBD1 (5 bases). Germline CDR1 and CDR2: SGHNT and YYREEE (reference sequence). The V and J ends lost 7 bases and 4 bases respectively, with 11 bases between them. The CDR3 extends over 12 amino acids. Here the CDR3 reads CASHFRGTEAFF. CDR3 nucleotide sequence: TGTGCCAGCCACTTTAGGGGCACTGAAGCTTTCTTT. Variable domain in full (rest from reference TRBV5-4 and TRBJ1-1): ETGVTQSPTHLIKTRGQQVTLRCSSQSGHNTVSWYQQALGQGPQFIFQYYREEENGRGNFPPRFSGLQFPNYSSELNVNALELDDSALYLCASHFRGTEAFFGQGTRLTVV.

The rearrangement uses TRBV12-5 and TRBJ2-6; D gene ambiguous. Trimming removed 6 bases at V and 0 bases at J, with 3 bases between. Germline CDR1 reads LGHNT; CDR2 reads FRNRAP. CDR3 length: 13 amino acids. The CDR3 region has the DNA TGTGCTAGTGGCAGCTCTGGGGCCAACGTCCTGACTTTC. This codes for CASGSSGANVLTF.

The chain links TRBV27 to TRBJ1-2; 7 bases line up with TRBD1. This CDR3 contains 15 residues. Germline V gene sequence: CDR1 MNHEY, CDR2 SMNVEV (reference sequence). The trim removed 4 bases at V and 7 bases at J, leaving 12 bases unmatched. The CDR3, as DNA: TGTGCCAGCAGTTCTGTCCGTGGGCAGGGGGGTGGCTACACCTTC. The encoded protein is CASSSVRGQGGGYTF.

This clone was counted once. The CDR3 spells CASKGQANTEAFF. The CDR3 DNA is TGTGCCAGCAAGGGACAGGCGAACACTGAAGCTTTCTTT. This chain uses TRBV6-6 with TRBJ1-1, with 8 bases that match TRBD1. CDR1 is MNHNY and CDR2 is SVGAGI in the germline V gene (reference sequence). The CDR3 runs to 13 residues. After removal of 7 bases from V and 1 base from J, the junction contained 2 bases not matched to a gene.

The chain combines TRBV7-9 with TRBJ1-5, with TRBD1 identical over 9 bases. The V gene end was trimmed by 4 bases and the J gene end by 6 bases; junction bases not matched to a gene: 7. This CDR3 is built from 15 residues. CDR1 and CDR2 (germline): SEHNR, FQNEAQ (reference sequence). The CDR3 bases are TGTGCCAGCAGCTCTCATGGGACAGGGTTTCAGCCCCAGCATTTT. Protein: CASSSHGTGFQPQHF.

The chain links TRBV6-7 to TRBJ2-5; 9 bases match TRBD2. TRBV6-7 is identified as an open reading frame with a role that is uncertain. J was trimmed by 4 bases and V by 5 bases; bases with no gene match: 14. This CDR3 contains 17 residues. CDR3 protein: CASSPTWRRGGLETQYF. CDR3 nucleotide sequence: TGTGCCAGCAGTCCCACTTGGAGGCGGGGGGGCTTAGAGACCCAGTACTTC.

V gene TRBV5-4 combines with J gene TRBJ1-6, with D unclear. Trimming took 2 bases from V and 9 from J, leaving 6 bases between them. Germline V gives CDR1 SGHNT, CDR2 YYREEE (reference sequence). This CDR3 contains 12 residues. The CDR3: CASSFFLSPLHF. In DNA form, the CDR3 reads TGTGCCAGCAGCTTCTTCCTTTCACCCCTCCACTTT.

The chain carries TRBV9 and TRBJ2-3; 14 bases line up with TRBD2. This CDR3 has 17 amino acids. Looked up from germline, CDR1 is SGDLS and CDR2 is YYNGEE. V lost 0 bases and J lost 8; bases outside the gene matches: 8. This CDR3 is CASSVDGTSGGSGTQYF. For the CDR3, the DNA is TGTGCCAGCAGCGTAGACGGGACTAGCGGGGGTAGTGGTACGCAGTATTTT.

As DNA, the CDR3 is TGTGCCTGGGAAGGACAGCTTATTAACTATGGCTACACCTTC. The encoded protein is CAWEGQLINYGYTF. The gene calls are TRBV30 and TRBJ1-2, with D possibly TRBD1 on 6 matching bases. Germline assignment: CDR1 GTSNPN and CDR2 SVGIG (reference sequence). The CDR3 contains 14 residues. V was pared by 5 bases and J by 1 base, with 14 bases between.

This CDR3 is CASSLGQLSYEQYF. The CDR3 DNA sequence: TGTGCCAGCAGCCTGGGACAGCTATCCTACGAGCAGTACTTC. The V call is TRBV7-9, the J call TRBJ2-7, with TRBD1 identical over 7 bases. This CDR3 has 14 residues. The junction had 5 bases not matched to a gene; V was cut back by 5 bases and J by 1 base. Germline CDR1 SEHNR, CDR2 FQNEAQ (reference sequence). The complete variable domain, with remaining parts taken from reference TRBV7-9 and TRBJ2-7, reads DTGVSQNPRHKITKRGQNVTFRCDPISEHNRLYWYRQTLGQGPEFLTYFQNEAQLEKSRLLSDRFSAERPKGSFSTLEIQRTEQGDSAMYLCASSLGQLSYEQYFGPGTRLTVT.

The chain recombines TRBV11-2 with TRBJ1-2; TRBD1 aligns across 7 bases. This CDR3 has 12 amino acids. With V trimmed by 10 bases and J by 8 bases, 10 bases remained unmatched. Looked up from germline, CDR1 is SGHAT and CDR2 is FQNNGV. CDR3 region: CATRQGRGGYTF. In DNA, the CDR3 is TGTGCCACCAGACAGGGAAGAGGGGGCTACACCTTC.

The V call is TRBV4-3, the J call TRBJ2-7; D is perhaps TRBD1 (6 bases). Germline lookup yields CDR1 LGHNA and CDR2 YSLEER. CDR3 length: 14 residues. Trimming removed 3 bases from V and 2 bases from J, with 11 bases in between. Here the CDR3 reads CASSQATGPYEQYF. The CDR3 coding sequence is TGCGCCAGCAGCCAGGCCACAGGGCCCTACGAGCAGTACTTC.

The V call is TRBV15, the J call TRBJ2-3; TRBD2 is a possible D gene (7 bases). This CDR3 comprises 15 residues. Germline V lookup: CDR1 LNHNV, CDR2 YYDKDF (reference sequence). The V end lost 3 bases, the J end lost 4 bases, and 14 bases lay between the germline ends. Here the CDR3 reads CATSRRREGADTQYF. The CDR3 nucleotides are TGTGCCACCAGCAGGAGGAGGGAGGGGGCAGATACGCAGTATTTT. Using reference TRBV15 and TRBJ2-3 for the parts outside the CDR3, the full variable domain is DAMVIQNPRYQVTQFGKPVTLSCSQTLNHNVMYWYQQKSSQAPKLLFHYYDKDFNNEADTPDNFQSRRPNTSFCFLDIRSPGLGDTAMYLCATSRRREGADTQYFGPGTRLTVL.

In this sample, this clone turned up a few times. The rearrangement uses TRBV2 and TRBJ1-4; D gene uncertain. Germline V lookup: CDR1 SNHLY, CDR2 FYNNEI. CDR3 length equals 15 residues. Trimming pared 4 bases from V and 6 bases from J, leaving 15 bases between. CDR3 DNA: TGTGCCAGCAGTGTGTTAGGAGGGCTGGATGAAAAACTGTTTTTT. It codes for CASSVLGGLDEKLFF. Full variable domain (remainder filled in from reference TRBV2 and TRBJ1-4): EPEVTQTPSHQVTQMGQEVILRCVPISNHLYFYWYRQILGQKVEFLVSFYNNEISEKSEIFDDQFSVERPDGSNFTLKIRSTKLEDSAMYFCASSVLGGLDEKLFFGSGTQLSVL.

By share of the sample, this clone is large. V gene TRBV27 combines with J gene TRBJ2-7; D might be TRBD2 (5 bases). V lost 6 bases to trimming and J lost 3 bases, with 15 bases between them. The CDR3 is made up of 14 amino acids. In germline, CDR1 is MNHEY, CDR2 SMNVEV (reference sequence). CDR3 in amino acids: CASRGFSEGYEQYF. In DNA form, the CDR3 reads TGTGCCAGCAGAGGTTTTTCAGAGGGCTACGAGCAGTACTTC.

The rearrangement links TRBV4-1 to TRBJ2-1, with 10 nucleotides matching TRBD2. Unmatched junction bases numbered 0, after V lost 1 base and J lost 3 bases. CDR1 and CDR2 (germline): MGHRA, YSYEKL. The CDR3 spans 15 residues. CDR3 sequence (DNA): TGCGCCAGCAGCCAAGCTAGCGGGAGCTACAATGAGCAGTTCTTC. Residues: CASSQASGSYNEQFF.

V usage is TRBV21-1 and J usage is TRBJ1-2; the D call in the table, TRBD1, was not verified against the DNA. TRBV21-1 constitutes a pseudogene. This CDR3 has 17 residues. The CDR3, as DNA: TGTGCCAGCAGCTCCCAGGTCTACGGGACAGGGACCTATGGCTACACCTTC. Translating gives CASSSQVYGTGTYGYTF.

The chain carries TRBV4-2 and TRBJ2-2, with D uncertain. The CDR3 consists of 16 residues. The germline V gene encodes CDR1 LGHNA and CDR2 YNFKEQ. Trimming pared 6 bases from V and 0 bases from J, leaving 14 bases between. The CDR3 sequence is CASRAVKVTNTGELFF. The CDR3 DNA reads as TGTGCCAGCAGGGCGGTAAAAGTGACGAACACCGGGGAGCTGTTTTTT.

The genes are TRBV30 and TRBJ2-4; possibly TRBD1 for D (7 bases). V lost 0 bases, J lost 6 bases, and 12 bases lay in between. Germline CDR1 reads GTSNPN; CDR2 reads SVGIG (reference sequence). The length of the CDR3 is 14 residues. CDR3 bases: TGTGCCTGGAGTGTTCAGGGGGGACCAAACATTCAGTACTTC. It codes for CAWSVQGGPNIQYF.

The chain joins TRBV7-8 to TRBJ1-2, with TRBD1 identical over 7 bases. Germline V gene lookup returns CDR1 SGHVS and CDR2 FQNEAQ. The CDR3 length is 13 residues. Trimming at V came to 5 bases and at J to 2 bases, leaving 2 bases not matched to a gene. DNA for the CDR3: TGTGCCAGCAGCCCGACAGGGAACTATGGCTACACCTTC. Protein product: CASSPTGNYGYTF.

The CDR3: CSATRDGGYTF. The DNA for the CDR3 is TGCAGTGCCACACGTGATGGTGGCTACACCTTC. V and J are TRBV20-1 and TRBJ1-2; D is unclear. V was clipped by 6 bases and J by 7 bases, with 12 bases between them. There are 11 residues in the CDR3. Germline CDR1 reads DFQATT; CDR2 reads SNEGSKA (reference sequence).

The V and J genes are TRBV5-1 and TRBJ2-7, with D possibly matching TRBD1 (5 bases). The CDR3 runs to 12 residues. V lost 5 bases and J lost 4, with 10 bases in between. Germline lookup yields CDR1 SGHRS and CDR2 YFSETQ. Here the CDR3 DNA reads TGCGCCAGCAGTTCAGGGTTGTACGAGCAGTACTTC. Translating gives CASSSGLYEQYF.

CDR3 loop: CASREGQPSTPQYF. For the CDR3, the DNA is TGCGCCAGCAGGGAGGGACAGCCATCTACGCCGCAGTACTTC. This sequence joins TRBV5-1 and TRBJ2-7; a possible D gene is TRBD1 (7 bases). V lost 5 bases and J 9 bases, leaving 21 bases between the germline ends. The CDR3 loop spans 14 amino acids. The germline CDR1 and CDR2 sequences are SGHRS and YFSETQ.